The clone carrying this TCR beta chain is a singleton in its sample. Germline CDR1 KGHSH, CDR2 LQKENI. CDR3 size: 19 residues. V shed 6 bases, J shed 4 bases, and the junction held 23 bases outside the gene matches. This sample was taken from a study of monozygotic twins with cystic fibrosis. Some clones are missing from TCRdb's copy, which holds only in-frame ones; the method was immunoSEQ multiplex PCR. The sample lists 34,000 or so clones, around nine tenths occurring once. The rearrangement joins TRBV18 to TRBJ1-1, with 7 bases identical to TRBD1. What was sequenced was blood. This receptor was obtained from a boy younger than 10 with cystic fibrosis. The CDR3 loop reads CASSPSGTAQFSSSTEAFF. The CDR3 coding sequence is TGTGCCAGCTCCCCATCCGGGACAGCCCAATTTTCCTCGAGCACTGAAGCTTTCTTT. The full variable domain, in which reference TRBV18 and TRBJ1-1 provide the parts outside the CDR3, is NAGVMQNPRHLVRRRGQEARLRCSPMKGHSHVYWYRQLPEEGLKFMVYLQKENIIDESGMPKERFSAEFPKEGPSILRIQQVVRGDSAAYFCASSPSGTAQFSSSTEAFFGQGTRLTVV.